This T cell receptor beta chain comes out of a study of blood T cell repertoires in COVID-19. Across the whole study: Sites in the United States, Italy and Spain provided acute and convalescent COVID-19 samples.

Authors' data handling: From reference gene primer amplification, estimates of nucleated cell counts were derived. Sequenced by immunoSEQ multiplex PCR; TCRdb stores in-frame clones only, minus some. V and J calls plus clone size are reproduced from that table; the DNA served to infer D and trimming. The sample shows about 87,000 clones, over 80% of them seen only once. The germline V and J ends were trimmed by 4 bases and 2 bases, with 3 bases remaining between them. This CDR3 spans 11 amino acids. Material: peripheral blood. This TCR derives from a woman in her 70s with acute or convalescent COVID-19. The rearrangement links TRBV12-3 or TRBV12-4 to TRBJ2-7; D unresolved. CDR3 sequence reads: CASSYTYEQYF. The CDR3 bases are TGTGCCAGCAGTTACACCTACGAGCAGTACTTC.